This TCR beta chain originates from a study of identical twins. Using its own MiXCR run on the 5' RACE reads, TCRdb lists one record per CDR3 protein. The repertoire holds about 470,000 distinct CDR3 sequences, with roughly 24% as singletons. Every donor was a healthy Caucasian. This CDR3 region has 14 residues. V was pared by 3 bases and J by 1 base, with 9 bases between. These data were also reused for a study on T cells expressing NK-cell markers. This second study notes: Out of eight donors sequenced, seven tested HCMV-seropositive and the remaining one seronegative.

The gene calls are TRBV12-3 or TRBV12-4 and TRBJ2-5; no definite D call. The receptor's source is a young woman in good health. Sequenced: CD4+ T cells sorted from blood. This CDR3 is CASSLMWGQETQYF. The DNA for the CDR3 is TGTGCCAGCAGTTTGATGTGGGGCCAAGAGACCCAGTACTTC.